This entry concerns a single T cell receptor beta chain. This table comes from immunoSEQ multiplex PCR, and its TCRdb copy is limited to in-frame clones, with some not included. The sample lists some 46,000 clones, approximately 83% seen once, with about a third in the top ten. These data belong to a study of blood T cell repertoires in COVID-19. Study details: PBMCs, B-cell-depleted T cells, or T cells provided the cDNA or gDNA that made up the material.

Germline V lookup: CDR1 SGHAT, CDR2 FQNNGV. V lost 8 bases, J lost 1 base, and 16 bases lay in between. This CDR3 spans 15 amino acids. The chain joins TRBV11-2 to TRBJ2-3; D is possibly TRBD2 (5 bases). The sequenced sample consisted of peripheral blood. This clonotype originated in a woman aged 80 or over with COVID-19, enrolled during active disease. The CDR3 spells CASRSRLARTDTQYF. CDR3 nucleotides: TGTGCCAGCCGATCAAGGCTAGCTCGCACAGATACGCAGTATTTT.